There are a few counts of the clone carrying this TCR beta chain. The antigen is not known. Healthy Caucasians alone served as donors. TCRdb redid the calling of the 5' RACE reads with MiXCR, one entry per CDR3 protein. The sample consists of about 340,000 distinct CDR3 sequences, 9% to 15% of them appearing once. Germline V gene data show CDR1 as ENHRY and CDR2 as SYGVKD. CDR3 length equals 13 residues. Deletions cut 10 bases from V and 0 bases from J, with 10 bases between. This specimen comes from a study of identical twins. General study findings and limits: Cord blood beta clonotypes that were abundant carried fewer insertions, and memory repertoires showed no such trend. The study found that models underestimated out-of-frame TCR alpha sharing in monozygotic twins.

This sample also appeared in a second study, on yellow fever vaccine responses in identical twins.

This sequence originates from a woman between 18 and 30 years old in good health. The rearrangement links TRBV10-3 to TRBJ2-1; no reliable D call. Input material: CD8+ T cells sorted from blood. The CDR3 sequence: CANAVSSYNEQFF. The CDR3 DNA reads TGTGCCAACGCGGTGAGCTCCTACAATGAGCAGTTCTTC.